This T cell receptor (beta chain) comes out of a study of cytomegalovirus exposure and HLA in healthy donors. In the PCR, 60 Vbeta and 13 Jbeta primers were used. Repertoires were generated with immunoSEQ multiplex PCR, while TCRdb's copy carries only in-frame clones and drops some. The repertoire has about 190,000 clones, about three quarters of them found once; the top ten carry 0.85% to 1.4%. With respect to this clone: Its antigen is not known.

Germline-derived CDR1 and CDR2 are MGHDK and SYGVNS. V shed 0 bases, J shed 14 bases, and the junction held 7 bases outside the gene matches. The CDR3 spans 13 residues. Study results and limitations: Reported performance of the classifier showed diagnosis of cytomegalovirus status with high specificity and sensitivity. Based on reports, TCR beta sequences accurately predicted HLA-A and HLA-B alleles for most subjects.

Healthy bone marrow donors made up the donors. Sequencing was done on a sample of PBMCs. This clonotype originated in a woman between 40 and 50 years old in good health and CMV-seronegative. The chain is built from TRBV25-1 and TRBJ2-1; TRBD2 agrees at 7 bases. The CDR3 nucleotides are TGTGCCAGCAGTGAATATGTAGCGGGTAAAAAGTTCTTC. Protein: CASSEYVAGKKFF.